A selection of T cell receptor beta chains follows, all from one sample in a study of blood T cell repertoires in COVID-19. The assay was immunoSEQ multiplex PCR, and TCRdb's table has in-frame clones only and misses some. The table shows under 250,000 clones, with 89% occurring only once. Sequenced input: peripheral blood. The origin of the receptors is a man aged 55 to 69 who had recovered from COVID-19. Each CDR3 is given with its conserved first and last residue. The order of the fields is CDR3 protein, CDR3 DNA, J gene, clone size, D gene, V gene. A D gene is named only where the DNA matches it firmly. Not every row has a clone size; where given, it reads once, few, many or a size class.

CASSAGLGNEKLFF | TGTGCCAGCAGCGCGGGACTGGGAAATGAAAAACTGTTTTTT | TRBJ1-4 | . | . | TRBV9
CASSSWSGSWTDTQYF | TGTGCCAGCAGCTCTTGGAGCGGGAGTTGGACAGATACGCAGTATTTT | TRBJ2-3 | once | TRBD2 | TRBV7-2
CASSPEAGLPGQFF | TGCGCCAGCAGCCCGGAGGCAGGCCTCCCTGGGCAGTTCTTC | TRBJ2-1 | . | . | TRBV5-1
CAISGNTGTRGYNEQFF | TGTGCCATCAGTGGGAACACCGGGACTAGAGGCTACAATGAGCAGTTCTTC | TRBJ2-1 | . | TRBD2 | TRBV10-3
CASRGTDGPRGYTF | TGTGCCAGCAGGGGGACAGATGGTCCGCGAGGCTACACCTTC | TRBJ1-2 | . | TRBD1 | TRBV27
CASSKGRTGGNQPQHF | TGTGCCAGCAGCAAAGGGCGGACAGGAGGGAATCAGCCCCAGCATTTT | TRBJ1-5 | few | . | TRBV21-1
CASSVGGVSGANVLTF | TGTGCCAGCAGCGTAGGAGGAGTCTCTGGGGCCAACGTCCTGACTTTC | TRBJ2-6 | . | . | TRBV9
CASHQRGGLTDTQYF | TGTGCCAGCCATCAGCGGGGGGGCCTCACAGATACGCAGTATTTT | TRBJ2-3 | . | TRBD2 | TRBV19
CASTFGGAGYNEQFF | TGTGCCAGCACCTTTGGGGGGGCCGGGTACAATGAGCAGTTCTTC | TRBJ2-1 | few | . | TRBV7-2
CATAESGTQYF | TGTGCCACCGCGGAGTCGGGTACGCAGTATTTT | TRBJ2-3 | . | . | TRBV12-3/TRBV12-4
CASSLLGSTKTGELFF | TGTGCCAGCAGCTTGCTGGGTTCAACTAAGACCGGGGAGCTGTTTTTT | TRBJ2-2 | . | . | TRBV5-6
CASSPALLATNEKLFF | TGTGCCAGCTCACCTGCGCTACTCGCAACTAATGAAAAACTGTTTTTT | TRBJ1-4 | . | . | TRBV18
CASSSPSGLNNEQFF | TGCGCCAGCAGCTCGCCCAGCGGACTAAACAATGAGCAGTTCTTC | TRBJ2-1 | . | . | TRBV5-1
CASSLVTSFSYEQYF | TGTGCCAGCAGCTTAGTGACTAGCTTCTCCTACGAGCAGTACTTC | TRBJ2-7 | . | TRBD2 | TRBV7-6
CASRQDIRPTEAFF | TGTGCCAGCAGGCAAGACATCAGGCCAACTGAAGCTTTCTTT | TRBJ1-1 | . | . | TRBV3-1/TRBV3-2
CASSLGGPTDTQYF | TGTGCCAGCAGCTTAGGCGGTCCCACAGATACGCAGTATTTT | TRBJ2-3 | . | . | TRBV11-3
CASSQPAGYTDTQYF | TGTGCCAGTAGTCAGCCAGCGGGGTATACAGATACGCAGTATTTT | TRBJ2-3 | . | TRBD2 | TRBV19
CASSLRLAGDEETQYF | TGTGCCAGCTCACTTAGGTTAGCGGGAGACGAAGAGACCCAGTACTTC | TRBJ2-5 | . | TRBD2 | TRBV18
CASSLALGQGVNGYTF | TGTGCCAGCAGCTTAGCACTAGGACAGGGGGTTAATGGCTACACCTTC | TRBJ1-2 | . | TRBD1 | TRBV7-9
CASSQDLESDTQYF | TGTGCCAGCAGCCAAGACCTGGAGTCAGATACGCAGTATTTT | TRBJ2-3 | . | . | TRBV4-2
CASTSGRYSSYEQYF | TGTGCCAGCACGTCGGGGAGGTACAGCTCCTACGAGCAGTACTTC | TRBJ2-7 | . | . | TRBV6-6
CAIRRPGLAGDRETQYF | TGTGCCATCAGACGTCCGGGACTAGCGGGGGATAGGGAGACCCAGTACTTC | TRBJ2-5 | few | TRBD2 | TRBV10-3
CASSPRERDSRFLFSFTDTQYF | TGTGCCAGCTCACCCCGAGAGCGGGATTCCCGGTTCTTGTTCTCATTCACAGATACGCAGTATTTT | TRBJ2-3 | . | TRBD2 | TRBV18
CASSLDRDGYTF | TGTGCCAGCAGCCTCGACAGGGATGGCTACACCTTC | TRBJ1-2 | . | TRBD1 | TRBV5-4
CASSSQRESDEQFF | TGTGCCAGCAGCTCCCAGCGGGAGAGTGATGAGCAGTTCTTC | TRBJ2-1 | . | TRBD2 | TRBV7-9
CATSRDSGAGGYTF | TGTGCCACCAGCAGAGATAGCGGGGCTGGAGGCTACACCTTC | TRBJ1-2 | . | . | TRBV15
CASSPLSGGDEQFF | TGTGCCAGCAGTCCCCTATCCGGGGGTGATGAGCAGTTCTTC | TRBJ2-1 | . | . | TRBV27
CASSRENTGGNQPQHF | TGTGCCAGCAGCCGGGAGAATACAGGGGGCAATCAGCCCCAGCATTTT | TRBJ1-5 | . | TRBD1 | TRBV5-5
CASSRTSGSMYEQYF | TGTGCCAGTAGTAGGACTAGCGGGAGCATGTACGAGCAGTACTTC | TRBJ2-7 | . | TRBD2 | TRBV19
CASSLWWKGLATNEQFF | TGTGCCAGCAGCTTGTGGTGGAAGGGACTAGCGACCAATGAGCAGTTCTTC | TRBJ2-1 | . | TRBD2 | TRBV5-6
CASSEALGQAETQYF | TGTGCCAGCAGTGAAGCGCTAGGACAGGCGGAGACCCAGTACTTC | TRBJ2-5 | . | TRBD1 | TRBV6-1
CASSQDRNQPQHF | TGTGCCAGCAGCCAGGACAGGAATCAGCCCCAGCATTTT | TRBJ1-5 | . | TRBD1 | TRBV14
CASRSGQLRSYTF | TGTGCCAGCAGATCGGGACAGCTGAGGAGCTACACCTTC | TRBJ1-2 | . | TRBD1 | TRBV12-3/TRBV12-4